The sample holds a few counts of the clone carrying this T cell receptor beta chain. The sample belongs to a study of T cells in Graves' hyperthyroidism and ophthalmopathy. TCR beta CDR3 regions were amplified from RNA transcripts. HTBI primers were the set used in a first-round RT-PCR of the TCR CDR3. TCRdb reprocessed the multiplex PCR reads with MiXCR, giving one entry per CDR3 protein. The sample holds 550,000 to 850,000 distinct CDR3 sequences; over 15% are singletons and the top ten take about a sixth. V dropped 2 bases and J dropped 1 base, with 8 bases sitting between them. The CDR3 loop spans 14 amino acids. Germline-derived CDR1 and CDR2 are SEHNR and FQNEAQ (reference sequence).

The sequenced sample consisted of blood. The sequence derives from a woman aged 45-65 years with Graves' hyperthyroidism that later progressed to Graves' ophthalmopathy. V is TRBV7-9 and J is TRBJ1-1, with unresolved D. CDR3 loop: CASSLFTENTEAFF. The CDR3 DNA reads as TGTGCCAGCAGCTTATTCACGGAGAACACTGAAGCTTTCTTT.